This TCR beta chain is drawn from a study of T cell responses to AZD1222 COVID-19 vaccine (dated by TCRdb to the early 2020s). About the full investigation: Because spike-specific TCR depth and breadth did not differ between the two schedules, AZD1222 recipients who got a second dose at roughly 4 weeks were pooled with those who got a second dose at roughly 12 weeks. TCR sequencing was performed for 230 to 250 trial participants, of whom about 200 were given two doses of AZD1222 and roughly 25 were given two doses of MenACWY control vaccine. Trial participants were enrolled by age into 18-55, 56-69 and 70-plus year subgroups, with around 150, 28 and 57 TCR-sequenced participants respectively. Results the study describes overall, beyond this receptor: Vaccine-associated CD4 TCRs spanned the whole spike protein, with dominant responses in regions 160-218 and 743-854. Because no day 14 peak-response samples were available, repertoires were characterized only after the peak T cell response. The 56-69-year group was small, and its depth increase did not reach significance, likely because of low power. Reportedly, close to half of the unique spike-specific TCRs recognized epitopes lying outside the regions that are mutated in the B.1.351 and B.1.1.7 variants. Participants were mostly white British, with more females than males. The authors suggested clonal diversity may have been underestimated. Conclusions about previously exposed vaccinees are limited, since just five to seven AZD1222 recipients were seropositive for SARS-CoV-2 at baseline. After two AZD1222 doses, spike-specific TCR breadth and depth were significantly higher than at day 0 and than in MenACWY recipients.

The CDR3 regions of human TCRbeta chains were analyzed by immunosequencing. In the paper's pipeline: TCRs in the repertoires were matched against a reference library of SARS-CoV-2-specific TCRs that had been generated with the MIRA antigen-specificity platform. Breadth meant the fraction of unique TCRs that were SARS-CoV-2-associated, whereas depth meant the fraction of total T cells that were SARS-CoV-2-associated. Each spike-specific TCR was assigned to its reactive spike region and to a CD4 or CD8 class using the MIRA data. Log10-transformed breadth and depth values were compared by one-way ANOVA with Sidak's multiple comparisons tests. The table comes from immuneACCESS by way of TCRdb, which keeps in-frame sequences with V and J called. Part of the clones is missing from these tables; in studies checked, under half for an unresolved V gene and the rest for unknown reasons. For V, J and clone size, that table is used; D and trimming come from the DNA. This sample lists tens of thousands of clones; about four fifths were detected once. Around 5% of the sample comes from the top ten.

From cysteine to phenylalanine, the CDR3 is 16 amino acids long. Of all the DNA, just the CDR3 is kept, 48 bases in frame from base 1. Deletion took 0 bases off V and 7 bases off J, with a span of 18 bases between the germline ends. Taken from the germline V gene, the CDR1 and CDR2 loops are MNHEY and SVGAGI. This specimen's time point label, interpreted: baseline before first vaccination. Samples from vaccinated people were obtained from the UK trials COV001 and COV002, which included a single-blind randomized controlled phase 2/3 trial of AZD1222 (ChAdOx1 nCoV-19) in healthy adults. For TCRbeta chain sequencing, PBMC samples from trial participants were taken at day 0 and at day 28 after the second dose. As regards this clone: Its antigen remains undetermined. No clone much larger than this one lies a single base away; base qualities are absent.

This sample comprised peripheral blood, obtained on day 0 of AZD1222 vaccination. The origin of this receptor is an adult in good health. The chain uses TRBV6-5 and TRBJ1-1; the D region possibly corresponds to TRBD1 (5 bases align). Read as DNA, the sequence is TGTGCCAGCAGTTACTCGGTGGGTTCTAGGGGACTTGAAGCTTTCTTT. Its protein product is CASSYSVGSRGLEAFF.